The 24 T cell receptor beta chains given below trace back to one sample, sequenced in a study of shared clonotypes between healthy human individuals. Method: immunoSEQ multiplex PCR; TCRdb's copy keeps in-frame clones and lacks some. The table has about 2.4 million clones, roughly 92% seen once; the top ten hold around 0.15%. The specimen was naive CD4+ T cells sorted from blood. The subset denotes: CD45RA+ positively selected. The receptors shown here come from a man aged 18 to 30 in good health.

The chain combines TRBV18 with TRBJ2-5; D remains unclear. The CDR3 length is 15 residues. Germline assignment: CDR1 KGHSH and CDR2 LQKENI. V gave up 4 bases and J gave up 4 bases, with 16 bases separating them. CDR3 amino acids: CASSRYGPPRETQYF. CDR3 nucleotides: TGTGCCAGCTCACGATATGGACCCCCGAGAGAGACCCAGTACTTC.

The V and J genes are TRBV11-2 and TRBJ2-3; 10 bases are a match to TRBD2. Germline V gene data show CDR1 as SGHAT and CDR2 as FQNNGV. The CDR3 covers 17 residues. Trimming removed 5 bases from V and 9 bases from J; junction bases left unmatched: 17. CDR3 nucleotide sequence: TGTGCCAGCAGCCGACGGACTAGCGGAGCCGGCCCCGGGACGCAGTATTTT. Translating gives CASSRRTSGAGPGTQYF.

This chain links TRBV5-4 with TRBJ2-2, with 8 nucleotides matching TRBD1. Germline values: CDR1 SGHNT, CDR2 YYREEE (reference sequence). Unmatched junction bases numbered 3, after V lost 4 bases and J lost 4 bases. The CDR3 is 14 amino acids. The CDR3 region is CASSQTGATGELFF. CDR3 nucleotides: TGTGCCAGCAGCCAGACAGGGGCCACCGGGGAGCTGTTTTTT.

The rearrangement links TRBV28 to TRBJ1-3; a weak D match, TRBD1 (6 bases). The V end was cut by 3 bases, the J end by 2 bases, with 11 bases between. There are 15 residues in the CDR3. The germline CDR1 and CDR2 sequences are MDHEN and SYDVKM. The CDR3 sequence is CASSLGGATGNTIYF. In DNA form, the CDR3 reads TGTGCCAGCAGTTTGGGGGGGGCGACTGGAAACACCATATATTTT.

V and J are TRBV7-9 and TRBJ1-2; D possibly corresponds to TRBD1 (5 bases). The CDR3 is made up of 14 amino acids. From germline, CDR1 is SEHNR and CDR2 FQNEAQ (reference sequence). V gave up 5 bases and J gave up 4 bases, with 14 bases separating them. CDR3 in amino acids: CASSRSGQVYGYTF. CDR3 bases: TGTGCCAGCAGCCGTTCGGGGCAGGTCTATGGCTACACCTTC.

The chain joins TRBV7-2 to TRBJ1-1; TRBD1 is a possible D gene (5 bases). The CDR3 covers 15 residues. Germline V CDR1 and CDR2: SGHTA, FQGNSA. The V gene lost 5 bases and the J gene lost 1 base, with 14 bases spanning the gap. The CDR3 DNA reads TGTGCCAGCAGCCGCCGAGGGACGGAGAACACTGAAGCTTTCTTT. Translation gives CASSRRGTENTEAFF.

The rearrangement joins TRBV7-3 to TRBJ2-5; TRBD2 aligns across 9 bases. The trim removed 2 bases at V and 4 bases at J, leaving 5 bases unmatched. The CDR3 sequence is 15 residues long. The V gene's germline CDR1 is SGHTA and CDR2 FQGTGA. CDR3 nucleotides: TGTGCCAGCAGCTTAGGCGGGGGGGCTCGAGAGACCCAGTACTTC. It yields the protein CASSLGGGARETQYF.

This chain links TRBV5-8 with TRBJ1-2; D uncertain. The germline gives CDR1 SGHTS, CDR2 YDEGEE. The CDR3 loop spans 12 amino acids. The V gene lost 4 bases and the J gene lost 6 bases, with 10 bases spanning the gap. DNA of the CDR3: TGTGCCAGCAGCAACCTAGTTCATGGCTACACCTTC. Amino acid sequence: CASSNLVHGYTF.

The DNA of the CDR3 is TGTGCCAGCAGCTTAGATTGGGCTAGCAAGTTTTTGGAGCAGTACTTC. Translation: CASSLDWASKFLEQYF. The rearrangement joins TRBV11-2 to TRBJ2-7; TRBD2 might be the D (5 bases). CDR3 length: 16 amino acids. The V and J ends lost 0 bases and 7 bases respectively, with 19 bases between them. The germline V gene has CDR1 SGHAT and CDR2 FQNNGV.

V usage is TRBV7-9 and J usage is TRBJ2-7, with D uncertain. The CDR3 loop spans 12 amino acids. V was clipped by 5 bases and J by 6 bases, with 11 bases between them. Germline V gives CDR1 SEHNR, CDR2 FQNEAQ (reference sequence). In nucleotides, the CDR3 is TGTGCCAGCAGCCTGCCTCTAGGCGAGCAGTACTTC. As protein: CASSLPLGEQYF.

CDR3 nucleotides: TGTGCCAGCAGCCGACTAGCGGGGGGAGAAGAGACCCAGTACTTC. Amino acids: CASSRLAGGEETQYF. This chain uses TRBV7-9 with TRBJ2-5; 13 positions agree with TRBD2. V was pared by 5 bases and J by 3 bases, with 3 bases of the junction left unmatched. CDR1 is SEHNR, CDR2 FQNEAQ, per germline (reference sequence). The CDR3 totals 15 residues.

This chain's CDR3 is CASSVTSGRVVETQYF. The DNA of the CDR3 is TGTGCCAGCAGCGTTACTAGCGGGAGGGTTGTAGAGACCCAGTACTTC. The chain carries TRBV7-2 and TRBJ2-5; 13 bases are shared with TRBD2. V gave up 5 bases and J gave up 4 bases; unmatched junction bases: 7. Germline V gives CDR1 SGHTA, CDR2 FQGNSA. This CDR3 has 16 residues.

V usage is TRBV18 and J usage is TRBJ2-5, with D perhaps TRBD1 (6 bases). Germline V gene lookup returns CDR1 KGHSH and CDR2 LQKENI. There are 13 residues in the CDR3. V was shortened by 5 bases and J by 5 bases, with 12 bases between the two germline ends. The CDR3 here is CASSLQGWETQYF. CDR3 coding DNA: TGTGCCAGCTCATTACAGGGTTGGGAGACCCAGTACTTC.

The CDR3 nucleotides are TGTGCCACCAGCCCGGGTTTGGGTACGCAGTATTTT. Its translation is CATSPGLGTQYF. This chain joins TRBV15 and TRBJ2-3; D remains ambiguous. The CDR3 is 12 residues long. CDR1 and CDR2 (germline): LNHNV, YYDKDF (reference sequence). The V end was cut by 5 bases, the J end by 8 bases, with 11 bases between.

This clone was counted a single time. The CDR3 spells CAISERGPGEAFF. CDR3 nucleotides: TGTGCCATCAGTGAGAGGGGGCCCGGTGAAGCTTTCTTT. This chain joins TRBV10-3 and TRBJ1-1; 7 bases line up with TRBD1. CDR3 length: 13 residues. Germline V gene sequence: CDR1 ENHRY, CDR2 SYGVKD. The J segment lost 7 bases and the V segment lost 2 bases, leaving 4 bases of the junction unmatched.

The J gene is TRBJ2-7, the V gene TRBV7-2; 8 positions agree with TRBD2. V shed 3 bases, J shed 5 bases, and the junction held 6 bases outside the gene matches. Germline CDR1 and CDR2: SGHTA and FQGNSA. There are 14 residues in the CDR3. CDR3 sequence (DNA): TGTGCCAGCAGCTTCCCGGGGGGGGGAAACGAGCAGTACTTC. Protein sequence: CASSFPGGGNEQYF.

This chain joins TRBV7-2 and TRBJ2-7; maybe TRBD2 (5 bases). The CDR3 sequence is 15 residues long. Per the germline V gene, CDR1 is SGHTA and CDR2 is FQGNSA. The ends were cut back, 1 base at V and 1 base at J, with 11 bases in the middle. CDR3 DNA sequence: TGTGCCAGCAGCTTAGATTGGACTGGTTCCTACGAGCAGTACTTC. Translating gives CASSLDWTGSYEQYF.

This clone occurred once. The chain carries TRBV5-1 and TRBJ2-2; 13 nucleotides agree with TRBD2. V shed 4 bases, J shed 0 bases, and the junction held 3 bases outside the gene matches. CDR3 length: 17 amino acids. Per the germline V gene, CDR1 is SGHRS and CDR2 is YFSETQ. The DNA of the CDR3 is TGCGCCAGCAGCCCTGGGACTAGCGGGACGAACACCGGGGAGCTGTTTTTT. Its translation is CASSPGTSGTNTGELFF.

The V gene is TRBV7-6, the J gene TRBJ1-2; D is unresolved. The CDR3 extends over 15 amino acids. Trimming stripped 0 bases from V and 8 bases from J, with 16 bases between. The germline V gene has CDR1 SGHVS and CDR2 FNYEAQ. CDR3 DNA sequence: TGTGCCAGCAGCTTAGCCCCGGTGCAGTCGGGAGGCTACACCTTC. Its translation: CASSLAPVQSGGYTF.

The chain carries TRBV5-1 and TRBJ2-7; possible D gene TRBD2, 5 bases. V was shortened by 1 base and J by 6 bases, with 8 bases between the two germline ends. Germline V gives CDR1 SGHRS, CDR2 YFSETQ. This CDR3 comprises 12 residues. The CDR3 loop reads CASSLTLAEQYF. In nucleotides, the CDR3 is TGCGCCAGCAGCTTGACCCTAGCCGAGCAGTACTTC.

As concerns this clone: Other DNA sequences in the sample encode the same CDR3. This rearrangement joins TRBV29-1 to TRBJ1-6, with TRBD1 matching 7 bases. The CDR3 contains 13 residues. Germline V gene lookup returns CDR1 SQVTM and CDR2 ANQGSEA. V shed 4 bases and J 7 bases; nucleotides not matched to a gene: 4. The CDR3: CSVAQGSNSPLHF. CDR3 coding DNA: TGCAGCGTTGCACAGGGGTCAAATTCACCCCTCCACTTT.

The chain recombines TRBV14 with TRBJ1-2; the D is unclear. Trimming cost V 2 bases and J 5 bases, with 12 bases left between them. Germline CDR1 is SGHDN and CDR2 is FVKESK. There are 14 residues in the CDR3. This CDR3 reads CASSQRTVGYGYTF. Written as DNA, the CDR3 is TGTGCCAGCAGCCAAAGAACGGTGGGGTATGGCTACACCTTC.

This clone was observed a single time. Other DNA sequences from this sample encode an identical CDR3 as well. The CDR3 sequence: CAWSVGLAGANEQFF. CDR3 DNA sequence: TGTGCCTGGAGTGTAGGGCTAGCGGGGGCCAATGAGCAGTTCTTC. The genes are TRBV30 and TRBJ2-1; 10 bases align to TRBD2. The length of the CDR3 is 15 residues. After removal of 0 bases from V and 6 bases from J, the junction contained 5 bases not matched to a gene. Germline V lookup: CDR1 GTSNPN, CDR2 SVGIG (reference sequence). The complete variable domain, with remaining parts taken from reference TRBV30 and TRBJ2-1, reads SQTIHQWPATLVQPVGSPLSLECTVEGTSNPNLYWYRQAAGRGLQLLFYSVGIGQISSEVPQNLSASRPQDRQFILSSKKLLLSDSGFYLCAWSVGLAGANEQFFGPGTRLTVL.

The V call is TRBV10-3, the J call TRBJ2-7; D may be TRBD2 (6 bases). The length of the CDR3 is 12 residues. The germline CDR1 and CDR2 sequences are ENHRY and SYGVKD. Deletions cut 4 bases from V and 6 bases from J, with 10 bases between. The CDR3 here is CAISGGGSEQYF. For the CDR3, the DNA is TGTGCCATCAGTGGGGGAGGCAGCGAGCAGTACTTC.